Below, 15 T cell receptor beta chains from the same sample are listed, as sequenced in a study of PD-1 blockade in classical Hodgkin lymphoma. Time point given: cycle 4 day 1 (C4D1), after 6 weeks of nivolumab. Exposure to brentuximab vedotin varied, and each patient had relapsed following autologous stem cell transplantation. Measured with immunoSEQ multiplex PCR; TCRdb has only the in-frame clones, and not every one. Of tens of thousands of clones listed, more than 80% are singletons. Sequencing used peripheral blood mononuclear cells (PBMCs), obtained before the fourth cycle of nivolumab. These receptor sequences come from a human donor with classical Hodgkin lymphoma.

The chain is built from TRBV9 and TRBJ1-6, with 7 bases matching TRBD1. CDR1 is SGDLS, CDR2 YYNGEE, per germline. This CDR3 spans 19 amino acids. J was trimmed by 0 bases and V by 5 bases; bases with no gene match: 14. CDR3 nucleotides: TGTGCCAGCAGAGGGGGCGCAGCCGCTGAGAGCTCCTATAATTCACCCCTCCACTTT. Translated: CASRGGAAAESSYNSPLHF.

This clone was counted between two and nine times. This chain joins TRBV10-1 and TRBJ2-7; D is uncertain. The length of the CDR3 is 13 residues. V was clipped by 6 bases and J by 2 bases, with 11 bases between them. CDR1 WNHNN and CDR2 SYGVQD come from the germline V gene (reference sequence). Written as DNA, the CDR3 is TGCGCCAGCAGCTCGGGTTCAGCCTACGAGCAGTACTTC. It specifies CASSSGSAYEQYF.

The rearrangement joins TRBV6-6 to TRBJ2-7, with 10 bases lining up with TRBD1. In germline, CDR1 is MNHNY, CDR2 SVGAGI (reference sequence). Germline trimming cut 5 bases from V and 4 bases from J; bases unmatched to any gene: 8. This CDR3 region has 15 residues. CDR3 sequence: CASSHRDRGGYEQYF. The DNA of the CDR3 is TGTGCCAGCAGTCACCGGGACAGGGGAGGTTACGAGCAGTACTTC.

J is TRBJ2-5 and V is TRBV2; 8 bases are shared with TRBD1. With the DNA end fitting TRBJ2-7 better, the J assignment may be wrong. The germline V gene has CDR1 SNHLY and CDR2 FYNNEI. This CDR3 contains 14 residues. As DNA, the CDR3 is TGTGCCGGAGAGGACAGGGACATTACCGGCGAGCAGTACTTC. It is translated as CAGEDRDITGEQYF.

This sequence joins TRBV6-5 and TRBJ1-2; 7 nucleotides agree with TRBD1. CDR3 length equals 15 residues. J was trimmed by 4 bases and V by 6 bases; bases with no gene match: 11. Germline V lookup: CDR1 MNHEY, CDR2 SVGAGI. CDR3 bases: TGTGCCAGCAGATTCGAACCGGGACAGACCTATGGCTACACCTTC. Its translation: CASRFEPGQTYGYTF.

This clone was observed a single time. The chain is built from TRBV4-1 and TRBJ1-6; unclear D gene. V was cut by 0 bases and J by 7 bases, with 7 bases left in between. This CDR3 contains 14 residues. CDR1 is MGHRA, CDR2 YSYEKL, per germline. CDR3 residues: CASSQDAVNSPLHF. The DNA for the CDR3 is TGCGCCAGCAGCCAAGACGCGGTAAATTCACCCCTCCACTTT.

V gene TRBV7-2 combines with J gene TRBJ2-4; 11 bases align to TRBD2. There are 15 residues in the CDR3. Losses at the gene ends were 3 bases for V and 6 bases for J; bases not matched to a gene: 4. The germline V gene has CDR1 SGHTA and CDR2 FQGNSA. The CDR3 sequence is CASSLASGGSNIQYF. Here the CDR3 DNA reads TGTGCCAGCAGCTTGGCTAGCGGGGGGTCAAACATTCAGTACTTC.

This chain links TRBV6-5 with TRBJ2-5, with D perhaps TRBD1 (5 bases). Germline lookup yields CDR1 MNHEY and CDR2 SVGAGI. This CDR3 is built from 15 residues. Deletions cut 0 bases from V and 5 bases from J, with 13 bases between. The CDR3 here is CASSYSGALGETQYF. CDR3 nucleotide sequence: TGTGCCAGCAGTTACTCTGGGGCCCTCGGGGAGACCCAGTACTTC.

This chain uses TRBV9 with TRBJ1-2, with a possible D match to TRBD1 (5 bases). The CDR3 runs 15 residues. CDR1 and CDR2 (germline): SGDLS, YYNGEE. The germline V and J ends were trimmed by 2 bases and 4 bases, with 15 bases remaining between them. The CDR3 nucleotides are TGTGCCAGCAGCGTCCTCCCGGCGGGGCGCTATGGCTACACCTTC. Protein product: CASSVLPAGRYGYTF.

This chain joins TRBV28 and TRBJ1-6, with unresolved D. Germline-derived CDR1 and CDR2 are MDHEN and SYDVKM. Trimming shortened V by 8 bases and J by 0 bases, and 8 bases separated the two germline ends. This CDR3 comprises 14 residues. CDR3 residues: CASSPGSYNSPLHF. The DNA for the CDR3 is TGTGCCAGCTCCCCCGGCTCCTATAATTCACCCCTCCACTTT.

V usage is TRBV5-6 and J usage is TRBJ2-2; D gene unclear. Germline values: CDR1 SGHDT, CDR2 YYEEEE. Trimming pared 0 bases from V and 2 bases from J, leaving 8 bases between. The CDR3 consists of 15 residues. CDR3 loop: CASSLGWPNTGELFF. The CDR3 region has the DNA TGTGCCAGCAGCTTGGGCTGGCCTAACACCGGGGAGCTGTTTTTT.

This clone occurred once. CDR3 coding DNA: TGTGCCAGCAGCTTGGATATAGGGTCACCGATGAACACTGAAGCTTTCTTT. Translation gives CASSLDIGSPMNTEAFF. The rearrangement uses TRBV5-5 and TRBJ1-1; D not resolved. The CDR3 totals 17 residues. V was cut by 0 bases and J by 0 bases, with 15 bases left in between. Germline CDR1 SGHKS, CDR2 YYEKEE (reference sequence).

Only one count was recorded for this clone. The chain uses TRBV6-1 and TRBJ1-4, with no clear D. V dropped 4 bases and J dropped 8 bases, with 14 bases sitting between them. This CDR3 comprises 14 residues. CDR1 and CDR2 from the germline V gene are MNHNS and SASEGT. The CDR3 reads CASSGRTEREKLFF. The DNA of the CDR3 is TGTGCCAGCAGTGGACGCACTGAAAGAGAAAAACTGTTTTTT.

This clone came up a few times. The V and J genes are TRBV6-5 and TRBJ2-1; D may be TRBD2 (7 bases). The CDR3 contains 15 residues. In germline, CDR1 is MNHEY, CDR2 SVGAGI. The V gene lost 2 bases and the J gene lost 4 bases, with 12 bases spanning the gap. The chain's CDR3 is CASSYLGGPYNEQFF. DNA for the CDR3: TGTGCCAGCAGTTACCTGGGGGGGCCATACAATGAGCAGTTCTTC.

The rearrangement uses TRBV27 and TRBJ2-3; 9 positions agree with TRBD2. Germline CDR1 and CDR2: MNHEY and SMNVEV (reference sequence). The CDR3 is 15 residues long. V was clipped by 3 bases and J by 2 bases; unmatched bases: 3. The CDR3 bases are TGTGCCAGCAGTTTTAGCGGGGGAAACACAGATACGCAGTATTTT. Translating gives CASSFSGGNTDTQYF.